Below, 32 T cell receptor beta chains from the same sample are listed, as sequenced in a study of lung T cells in sarcoidosis with Löfgren's syndrome. TCRdb reanalysed the reads using MiXCR and keeps one entry per CDR3 protein. This table holds some 9,800 distinct CDR3 sequences, 15% to 20% found once. The sequenced material came from CD4+ T cells from bronchoalveolar lavage. The receptors originated from a human donor with sarcoidosis (Löfgren's syndrome or another form), or a control subject (not recorded which).

This clonotype was recorded once. Relative to the germline gene, one junction end is altered; a read error may explain this. This chain links TRBV20-1 with TRBJ1-4; maybe TRBD1 (5 bases). Germline V CDR1 and CDR2: DFQATT, SNEGSKA (reference sequence). This CDR3 is 14 amino acids long. CDR3 DNA sequence: TGCGGTGCTAAAGCCCCCCAGGGTCGAGAAAAACGGTTTTTT. This sequence encodes CGAKAPQGREKRFF.

The sample holds many counts of this clonotype. This chain links TRBV12-3 or TRBV12-4 with TRBJ2-3; no definite D call. V was trimmed by 3 bases and J by 6 bases, leaving 10 bases between them. The CDR3 has 13 residues. The chain's CDR3 is CASSFIQSDTQYF. Written as DNA, the CDR3 is TGTGCCAGCAGTTTTATTCAGTCCGATACGCAGTATTTT.

Regarding this clonotype: In this CDR3 the conserved last residue, phenylalanine or tryptophan, is missing, so a read error is likely. The rearrangement joins TRBV7-2 to TRBJ1-1, with TRBD1 as a possible D gene (6 bases). Between the trimmed V and J ends, which lost 5 bases and 6 bases, there was a span of 10 bases. The CDR3 spans 12 residues. CDR1 and CDR2 from the germline V gene are SGHTA and FQGNSA. The CDR3 sequence is CASSIQGAEAFL. CDR3 nucleotide sequence: TGTGCCAGCAGCATACAGGGAGCTGAAGCTTTCCTT.

Relative to its sample, this clonotype is medium-sized. V usage is TRBV6-2 or TRBV6-3 and J usage is TRBJ1-1, with D possibly being TRBD1 (5 bases). CDR3 length: 19 residues. V was cut by 0 bases and J by 4 bases, with 24 bases left in between. Germline lookup yields CDR1 MNHEY and CDR2 SVGEGT. This CDR3 is CASSYSMRHDSRRGTEAFF. CDR3 sequence (DNA): TGTGCCAGCAGTTACTCGATGCGGCATGATTCTCGAAGGGGCACTGAAGCTTTCTTT.

This clonotype was found many times. This chain uses TRBV12-3 or TRBV12-4 with TRBJ1-5; a possible D gene is TRBD1 (5 bases). The CDR3 is made up of 14 amino acids. The germline V and J ends were trimmed by 3 bases and 6 bases, with 12 bases remaining between them. The CDR3 coding sequence is TGTGCCAGCAGTTTCGGGGGGGGAGGTCAGCCCCAGCATTTT. Its protein is CASSFGGGGQPQHF.

By sample share, this clonotype is medium-sized. The rearrangement joins TRBV6-1 to TRBJ2-7; no definite D call. The germline V gene encodes CDR1 MNHNS and CDR2 SASEGT. This CDR3 spans 13 amino acids. The germline V and J ends were trimmed by 3 bases and 4 bases, with 10 bases remaining between them. CDR3 in amino acids: CASSDAVGYEQYF. CDR3 coding DNA: TGTGCCAGCAGTGATGCTGTTGGGTACGAGCAGTACTTC.

This clonotype showed up many times. The rearrangement links TRBV20-1 to TRBJ2-2, with D uncertain. V lost 3 bases and J 0 bases, leaving 8 bases between the germline ends. The CDR3 sequence is 14 residues long. Germline values: CDR1 DFQATT, CDR2 SNEGSKA (reference sequence). The CDR3 nucleotides are TGCAGTGCTAGTTATAGGGCGAACACCGGGGAGCTGTTTTTT. Translated: CSASYRANTGELFF.

This clonotype was detected many times. The chain couples TRBV2 to TRBJ2-5; 9 bases line up with TRBD1. CDR1 and CDR2 from the germline V gene are SNHLY and FYNNEI. V shed 1 base and J 5 bases; nucleotides not matched to a gene: 5. The length of the CDR3 is 15 residues. Here the CDR3 DNA reads TGTGCCAGCAGTGAAGAGTGGACAGGGGACGAGACCCAGTACTTC. Protein: CASSEEWTGDETQYF.

This clonotype was picked up many times. The chain couples TRBV24-1 to TRBJ2-1, with 10 bases lining up with TRBD1. Trimming removed 6 bases from V and 2 bases from J; junction bases left unmatched: 6. Germline V gene lookup returns CDR1 KGHDR and CDR2 SFDVKD. This CDR3 region has 16 residues. The CDR3 DNA reads TGTGCCACCAGTAGTACCGGGACAGGGGCCTACAATGAGCAGTTCTTC. Its translation is CATSSTGTGAYNEQFF.

This clonotype was seen repeatedly, ten times or more. The chain joins TRBV6-1 to TRBJ2-2; perhaps TRBD2 as D (5 bases). This CDR3 has 15 amino acids. Trimming removed 8 bases from V and 4 bases from J, with 17 bases in between. Germline V gives CDR1 MNHNS, CDR2 SASEGT. CDR3 nucleotides: TGTGCCAGCTTTCCAGGCCGAGGGCTCACCGGGGAGCTGTTTTTT. It encodes CASFPGRGLTGELFF.

This clonotype is judged medium-sized. The V gene is TRBV6-1, the J gene TRBJ2-7, with unresolved D. The V end was cut by 2 bases, the J end by 1 base, with 9 bases between. Germline-derived CDR1 and CDR2 are MNHNS and SASEGT. The length of the CDR3 is 14 residues. The CDR3 DNA sequence: TGTGCCAGCAGTGAACAGCCCCCTTCCTACGAGCAGTACTTC. The encoded protein is CASSEQPPSYEQYF.

Many counts were recorded for this clonotype. This sequence joins TRBV7-2 and TRBJ2-1; no definite D call. The germline V and J ends were trimmed by 4 bases and 7 bases, with 8 bases remaining between them. Germline CDR1 is SGHTA and CDR2 is FQGNSA. The CDR3 spans 12 residues. CDR3 coding DNA: TGTGCCAGCAGCTCTACTCAGAATGAGCAGTTCTTC. Translating it yields CASSSTQNEQFF.

In this sample, this clonotype turned up many times. A much larger clone differs from this one at a single base, so this may be a read error. The CDR3 sequence is CASSLEATSGTDAQYF. CDR3 nucleotide sequence: TGTGCCAGCAGCTTAGAGGCTACTAGCGGCACAGATGCGCAGTATTTT. The chain recombines TRBV7-2 with TRBJ2-3, with 8 bases fitting TRBD2. The CDR3 has 16 amino acids. Germline V gene lookup returns CDR1 SGHTA and CDR2 FQGNSA.

This clonotype is termed large. The rearrangement joins TRBV27 to TRBJ1-5, with no clear D. The germline V gene has CDR1 MNHEY and CDR2 SMNVEV (reference sequence). Between the trimmed V and J ends, which lost 5 bases and 3 bases, there was a span of 11 bases. The CDR3 covers 14 residues. The CDR3 loop reads CASSPHGFNQPQHF. CDR3 bases: TGTGCCAGCAGTCCCCATGGATTCAATCAGCCCCAGCATTTT.

By sample fraction, this clonotype is medium-sized (0.01 to 0.1%). The CDR3 DNA is TGTGCCAGCAGCCGATTCGGGACAGGCTTGTCCTACGAGCAGTACTTC. Its translation: CASSRFGTGLSYEQYF. The rearrangement uses TRBV6-1 and TRBJ2-7; 8 bases agree with TRBD1. Germline V CDR1 and CDR2: MNHNS, SASEGT. V lost 6 bases and J lost 1; bases outside the gene matches: 11. This CDR3 spans 16 amino acids.

This clonotype was seen at least ten times. The chain couples TRBV5-1 to TRBJ1-6; D might be TRBD1 (5 bases). The germline V and J ends were trimmed by 3 bases and 7 bases, with 11 bases remaining between them. The CDR3 is made up of 14 amino acids. Germline V gene lookup returns CDR1 SGHRS and CDR2 YFSETQ. The chain's CDR3 is CASSSGPGNSPLHF. The CDR3 region has the DNA TGCGCCAGCAGCTCCGGGCCAGGGAATTCACCCCTCCACTTT.

This clonotype was detected ten times or more. The V gene is TRBV20-1, the J gene TRBJ1-1; D not resolved. The ends were cut back, 7 bases at V and 1 base at J, with 7 bases in the middle. Germline CDR1 and CDR2: DFQATT and SNEGSKA (reference sequence). The CDR3 runs 11 residues. The CDR3 DNA reads TGCAGTGTTGAACCGAACACTGAAGCTTTCTTT. This translates into CSVEPNTEAFF.

Many counts were recorded for this clonotype. This rearrangement joins TRBV20-1 to TRBJ1-2, with TRBD1 matching 8 bases. CDR1 is DFQATT and CDR2 is SNEGSKA in the germline V gene (reference sequence). J lost 4 bases, V lost 8 bases, and 15 bases had no gene match. CDR3 length equals 15 residues. The CDR3 DNA reads as TGCAGTTCATCGGGGTGGGGGACAGGTCCCTATGGCTACACCTTC. Protein sequence: CSSSGWGTGPYGYTF.

In this sample, this clonotype turned up many times. The chain links TRBV28 to TRBJ2-1, with TRBD2 identical over 12 bases. CDR1 MDHEN and CDR2 SYDVKM come from the germline V gene. CDR3 length: 17 amino acids. V gave up 0 bases and J gave up 9 bases; unmatched junction bases: 9. The CDR3 loop reads CASSLWELAGGPGEQFF. DNA for the CDR3: TGTGCCAGCAGTTTATGGGAACTAGCGGGGGGACCCGGTGAGCAGTTCTTC.

This clonotype was recorded at least ten times. V gene TRBV11-3 combines with J gene TRBJ2-1; TRBD2 matches 7 bases. In germline, CDR1 is SGHNT, CDR2 YENEEA. V lost 1 base and J lost 8; bases outside the gene matches: 14. This CDR3 is built from 17 residues. The CDR3 DNA reads as TGTGCCAGCAGCTTAGCGACTAGCCCGACATCTCGCCATGAGCAGTTCTTC. Translated: CASSLATSPTSRHEQFF.

The CDR3 DNA is TGTGCCAGCAGCCCCGCTCGGACTAGCCCGGAGACCCAGTACTTC. It specifies CASSPARTSPETQYF. The V gene is TRBV7-2, the J gene TRBJ2-5, with 8 bases identical to TRBD2. V gave up 5 bases and J gave up 5 bases; unmatched junction bases: 10. This CDR3 region has 15 residues. Germline V gene lookup returns CDR1 SGHTA and CDR2 FQGNSA. Full variable domain (remainder filled in from reference TRBV7-2 and TRBJ2-5): GAGVSQSPSNKVTEKGKDVELRCDPISGHTALYWYRQSLGQGLEFLIYFQGNSAPDKSGLPSDRFSAERTGGSVSTLTIQRTQQEDSAVYLCASSPARTSPETQYFGPGTRLLVL.

This clonotype was detected ten times or more. This chain links TRBV19 with TRBJ2-2; D gene uncertain. The CDR3 extends over 15 amino acids. In germline, CDR1 is LNHDA, CDR2 SQIVND (reference sequence). Trimming took 6 bases from V and 0 from J, leaving 11 bases between them. The CDR3 DNA sequence: TGTGCCAGTAGCCCCCTCATTTCGAACACCGGGGAGCTGTTTTTT. This encodes CASSPLISNTGELFF.

This clonotype was seen many times. This chain joins TRBV10-3 and TRBJ1-5, with TRBD1 matching over 7 bases. The CDR3 is 14 residues long. Germline V gives CDR1 ENHRY, CDR2 SYGVKD. Trimming removed 7 bases from V and 4 bases from J; junction bases left unmatched: 7. In nucleotides, the CDR3 is TGTGCCATCAAAGGGACAGCAGGTAATCAGCCCCAGCATTTT. Translating it yields CAIKGTAGNQPQHF.

This clonotype occurred many times. The rearrangement links TRBV3-1 to TRBJ2-5; tentatively, D is TRBD1 (6 bases). CDR3 length: 15 amino acids. Germline loops: CDR1 LGHDT, CDR2 YNNKEL (reference sequence). The V end was cut by 0 bases, the J end by 1 base, with 9 bases between. The CDR3 bases are TGTGCCAGCAGCCAAGACACAGGGCTCCAAGAGACCCAGTACTTC. Its translation is CASSQDTGLQETQYF.

The V call is TRBV7-2, the J call TRBJ2-1; 11 bases fit TRBD1. The CDR3 spans 17 residues. Germline V gene data show CDR1 as SGHTA and CDR2 as FQGNSA. V gave up 8 bases and J gave up 6 bases; unmatched junction bases: 15. CDR3 protein: CASGLPRGQGAFNEQFF. In DNA, the CDR3 is TGTGCCAGCGGCCTACCTAGAGGACAGGGGGCGTTCAATGAGCAGTTCTTC.

This clonotype was seen at least ten times. V and J are TRBV7-8 and TRBJ2-7; 11 bases are a match to TRBD1. With V trimmed by 1 base and J by 4 bases, 3 bases remained unmatched. CDR1 is SGHVS, CDR2 FQNEAQ, per germline. There are 15 residues in the CDR3. The CDR3: CASSLGTGGAYEQYF. The CDR3 DNA sequence: TGTGCCAGCAGCTTAGGGACAGGGGGCGCGTACGAGCAGTACTTC.

This clonotype was seen many times. This chain connects TRBV30 to TRBJ2-7; 7 bases line up with TRBD2. V trimming: 8 bases; J trimming: 0 bases; junction bases outside the gene matches: 4. CDR3 length: 12 residues. Germline V CDR1 and CDR2: GTSNPN, SVGIG (reference sequence). In DNA form, the CDR3 reads TGTGCCACGGGGGGACTCTCCTACGAGCAGTACTTC. It yields the protein CATGGLSYEQYF.

This clonotype has at least ten counts. The chain has TRBV7-9 and TRBJ2-7; 12 bases map to TRBD2. With 3 bases clipped from V and 7 bases from J, the junction kept 7 bases outside the gene matches. CDR1 and CDR2 from the germline V gene are SEHNR and FQNEAQ (reference sequence). This CDR3 region has 15 residues. CDR3 amino acids: CASSLSSGGAREQYF. The DNA of the CDR3 is TGTGCCAGCAGCTTGTCTAGCGGGGGGGCAAGGGAGCAGTACTTC.

In its sample, this clonotype was seen many times. One junction end does not reproduce the germline sequence, and a read error may be involved. As DNA, the CDR3 is TGCAGTGCTAGACCAAGTAGCGGGGCTTACTACGAACAGTACTTC. This encodes CSARPSSGAYYEQYF. J is TRBJ2-7 and V is TRBV20-1; 8 bases fit TRBD2. This CDR3 is 15 amino acids long. Germline CDR1 and CDR2: DFQATT and SNEGSKA (reference sequence).

This clonotype was observed many times. The CDR3 sequence: CASSFRLAGVDSYEQYF. DNA of the CDR3: TGTGCCAGCAGCTTTAGACTAGCGGGAGTCGACTCCTACGAGCAGTACTTC. The J gene is TRBJ2-7, the V gene TRBV11-2; 12 nucleotides align to TRBD2. CDR1 and CDR2 (germline): SGHAT, FQNNGV. The CDR3 length is 17 residues. With V trimmed by 3 bases and J by 0 bases, 6 bases remained unmatched.

This clonotype showed up many times. The V gene is TRBV24-1, the J gene TRBJ2-7, with 8 positions matching TRBD2. CDR1 and CDR2 (germline): KGHDR, SFDVKD. V lost 3 bases, J lost 5 bases, and 11 bases stayed unmatched. The CDR3 has 16 residues. In DNA, the CDR3 is TGTGCCACCAGTGATCCCTCACGGGGGGGCTTGCACGAGCAGTACTTC. It encodes CATSDPSRGGLHEQYF.

In its sample, this clonotype ranks as medium-sized. The chain is built from TRBV28 and TRBJ1-5; 12 bases map to TRBD1. Germline loops: CDR1 MDHEN, CDR2 SYDVKM. V shed 6 bases and J 4 bases; nucleotides not matched to a gene: 4. CDR3 length equals 15 residues. The CDR3 region is CASSWDRGPNQPQHF. The CDR3 DNA sequence: TGTGCCAGCAGCTGGGACAGGGGGCCTAATCAGCCCCAGCATTTT.